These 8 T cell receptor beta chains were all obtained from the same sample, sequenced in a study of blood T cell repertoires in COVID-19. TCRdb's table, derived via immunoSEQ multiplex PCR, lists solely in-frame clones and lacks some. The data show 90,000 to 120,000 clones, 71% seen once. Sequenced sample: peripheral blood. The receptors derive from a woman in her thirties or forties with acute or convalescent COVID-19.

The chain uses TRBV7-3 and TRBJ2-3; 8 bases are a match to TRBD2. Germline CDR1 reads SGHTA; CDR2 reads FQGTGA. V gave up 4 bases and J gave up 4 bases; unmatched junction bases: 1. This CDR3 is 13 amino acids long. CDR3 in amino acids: CASSSAGADTQYF. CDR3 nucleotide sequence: TGTGCCAGCAGCTCAGCGGGGGCAGATACGCAGTATTTT.

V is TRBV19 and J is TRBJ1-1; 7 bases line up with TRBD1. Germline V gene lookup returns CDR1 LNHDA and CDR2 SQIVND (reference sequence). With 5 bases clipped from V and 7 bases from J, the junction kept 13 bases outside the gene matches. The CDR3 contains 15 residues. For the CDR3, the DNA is TGTGCCAGTAGTGTCACCGGGACAGTCCCCAATGAAGCTTTCTTT. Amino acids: CASSVTGTVPNEAFF.

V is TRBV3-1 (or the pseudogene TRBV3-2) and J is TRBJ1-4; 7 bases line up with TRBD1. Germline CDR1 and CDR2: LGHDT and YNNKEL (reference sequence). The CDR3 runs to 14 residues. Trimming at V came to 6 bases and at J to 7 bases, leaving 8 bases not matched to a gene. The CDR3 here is CASRRDRESEKLFF. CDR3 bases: TGTGCCAGCAGACGCGACAGGGAGAGTGAAAAACTGTTTTTT.

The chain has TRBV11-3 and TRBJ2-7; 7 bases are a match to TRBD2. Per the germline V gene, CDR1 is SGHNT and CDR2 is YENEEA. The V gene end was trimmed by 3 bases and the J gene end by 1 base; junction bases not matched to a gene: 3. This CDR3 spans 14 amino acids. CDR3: CASSLGGGSYEQYF. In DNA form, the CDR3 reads TGTGCCAGCAGCTTGGGCGGGGGATCCTACGAGCAGTACTTC.

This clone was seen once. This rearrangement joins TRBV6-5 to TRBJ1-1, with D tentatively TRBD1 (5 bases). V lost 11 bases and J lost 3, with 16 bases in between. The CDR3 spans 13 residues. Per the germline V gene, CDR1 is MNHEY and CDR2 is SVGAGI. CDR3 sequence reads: CAGTAGGDTEAFF. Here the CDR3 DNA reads TGTGCCGGCACCGCTGGGGGGGACACTGAAGCTTTCTTT.

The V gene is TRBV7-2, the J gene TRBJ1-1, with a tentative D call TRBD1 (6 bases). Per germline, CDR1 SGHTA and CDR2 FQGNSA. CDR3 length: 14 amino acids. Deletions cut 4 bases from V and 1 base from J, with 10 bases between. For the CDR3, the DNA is TGTGCCAGCAGCTCGGACAGTTGGAACACTGAAGCTTTCTTT. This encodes CASSSDSWNTEAFF.

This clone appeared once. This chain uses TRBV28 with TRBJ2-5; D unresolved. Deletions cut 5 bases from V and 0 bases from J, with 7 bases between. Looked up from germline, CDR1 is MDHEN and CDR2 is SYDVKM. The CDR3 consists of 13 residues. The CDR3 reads CASSKQNQETQYF. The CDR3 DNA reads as TGTGCCAGCAGTAAACAGAACCAAGAGACCCAGTACTTC.

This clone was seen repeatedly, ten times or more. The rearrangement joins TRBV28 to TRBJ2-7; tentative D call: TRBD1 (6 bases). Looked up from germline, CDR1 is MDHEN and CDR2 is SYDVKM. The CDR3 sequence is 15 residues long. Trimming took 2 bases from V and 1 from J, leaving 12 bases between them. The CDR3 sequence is CASSLVGGYSYEQYF. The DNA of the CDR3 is TGTGCCAGCAGTTTAGTAGGGGGTTATTCCTACGAGCAGTACTTC.